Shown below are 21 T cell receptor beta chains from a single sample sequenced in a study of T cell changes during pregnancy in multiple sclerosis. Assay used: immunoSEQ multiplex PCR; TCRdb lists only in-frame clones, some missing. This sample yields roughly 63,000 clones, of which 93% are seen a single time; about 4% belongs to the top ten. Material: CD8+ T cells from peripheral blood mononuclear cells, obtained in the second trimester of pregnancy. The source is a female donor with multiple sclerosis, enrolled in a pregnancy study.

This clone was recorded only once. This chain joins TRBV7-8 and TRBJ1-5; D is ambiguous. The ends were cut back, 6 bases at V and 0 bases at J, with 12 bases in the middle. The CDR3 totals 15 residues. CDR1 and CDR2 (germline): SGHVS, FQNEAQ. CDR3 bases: TGTGCCAGCAGACCAGGCGGGGTTAGCAATCAGCCCCAGCATTTT. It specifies CASRPGGVSNQPQHF.

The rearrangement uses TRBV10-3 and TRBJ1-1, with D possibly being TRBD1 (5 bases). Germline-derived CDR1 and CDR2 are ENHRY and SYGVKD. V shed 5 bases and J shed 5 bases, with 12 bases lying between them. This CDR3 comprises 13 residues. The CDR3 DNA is TGTGCCATCAGTTCCGGCGGGGCTACTGAAGCTTTCTTT. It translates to CAISSGGATEAFF.

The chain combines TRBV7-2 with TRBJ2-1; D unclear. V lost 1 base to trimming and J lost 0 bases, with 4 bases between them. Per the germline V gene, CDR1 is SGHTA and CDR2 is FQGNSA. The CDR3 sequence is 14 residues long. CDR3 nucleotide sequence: TGTGCCAGCAGCTTAGACGGCTCCTACAATGAGCAGTTCTTC. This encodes CASSLDGSYNEQFF.

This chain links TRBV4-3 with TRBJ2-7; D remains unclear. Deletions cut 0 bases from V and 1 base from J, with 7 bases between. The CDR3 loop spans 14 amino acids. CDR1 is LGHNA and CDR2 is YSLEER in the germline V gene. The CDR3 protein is CASSQDSRSYEQYF. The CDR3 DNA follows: TGCGCCAGCAGCCAAGATTCTAGGTCCTACGAGCAGTACTTC.

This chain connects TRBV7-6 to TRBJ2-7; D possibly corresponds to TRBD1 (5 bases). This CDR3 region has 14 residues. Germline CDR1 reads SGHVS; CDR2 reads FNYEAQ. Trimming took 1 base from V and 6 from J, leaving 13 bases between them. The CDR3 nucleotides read TGTGCCAGCAGCTTAGGAACAGGTCTCCGCGAGCAGTACTTC. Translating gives CASSLGTGLREQYF. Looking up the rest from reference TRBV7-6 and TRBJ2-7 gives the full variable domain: GAGVSQSPRYKVTKRGQDVALRCDPISGHVSLYWYRQALGQGPEFLTYFNYEAQQDKSGLPNDRFSAERPEGSISTLTIQRTEQRDSAMYRCASSLGTGLREQYFGPGTRLTVT.

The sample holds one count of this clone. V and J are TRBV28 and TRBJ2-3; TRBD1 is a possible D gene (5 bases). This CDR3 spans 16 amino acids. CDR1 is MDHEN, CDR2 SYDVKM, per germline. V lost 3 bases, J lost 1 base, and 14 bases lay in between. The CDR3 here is CASSFPPQDRTDTQYF. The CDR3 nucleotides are TGTGCCAGCAGTTTCCCCCCACAGGATCGCACAGATACGCAGTATTTT.

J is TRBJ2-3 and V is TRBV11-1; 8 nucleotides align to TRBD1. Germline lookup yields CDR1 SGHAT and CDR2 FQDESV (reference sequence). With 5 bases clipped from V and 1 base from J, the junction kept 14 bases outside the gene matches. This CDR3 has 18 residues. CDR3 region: CASSEEGDRPYGTDTQYF. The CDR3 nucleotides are TGTGCCAGCAGCGAAGAAGGGGACAGGCCCTACGGCACAGATACGCAGTATTTT.

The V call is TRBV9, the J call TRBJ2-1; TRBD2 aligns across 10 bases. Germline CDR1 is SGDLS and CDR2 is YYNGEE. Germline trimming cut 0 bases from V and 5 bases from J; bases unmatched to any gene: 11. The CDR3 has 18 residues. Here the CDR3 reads CASSVGLGGLAGDNEQFF. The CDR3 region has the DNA TGTGCCAGCAGCGTAGGATTGGGTGGGCTAGCGGGAGACAATGAGCAGTTCTTC. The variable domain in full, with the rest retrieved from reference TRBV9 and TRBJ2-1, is DSGVTQTPKHLITATGQRVTLRCSPRSGDLSVYWYQQSLDQGLQFLIQYYNGEERAKGNILERFSAQQFPDLHSELNLSSLELGDSALYFCASSVGLGGLAGDNEQFFGPGTRLTVL.

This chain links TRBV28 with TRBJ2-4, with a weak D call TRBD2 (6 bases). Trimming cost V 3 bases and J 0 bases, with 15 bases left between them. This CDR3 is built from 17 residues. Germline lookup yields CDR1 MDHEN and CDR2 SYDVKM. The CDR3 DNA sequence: TGTGCCAGCAGTTTGTACCCGGGGGTACTAGCCAAAAACATTCAGTACTTC. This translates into CASSLYPGVLAKNIQYF. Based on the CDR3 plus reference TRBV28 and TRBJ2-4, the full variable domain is DVKVTQSSRYLVKRTGEKVFLECVQDMDHENMFWYRQDPGLGLRLIYFSYDVKMKEKGDIPEGYSVSREKKERFSLILESASTNQTSMYLCASSLYPGVLAKNIQYFGAGTRLSVL.

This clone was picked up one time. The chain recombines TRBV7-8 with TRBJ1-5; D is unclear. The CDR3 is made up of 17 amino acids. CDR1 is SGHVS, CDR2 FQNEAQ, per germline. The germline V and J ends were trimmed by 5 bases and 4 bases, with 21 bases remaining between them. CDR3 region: CASSHYEGSPPNQPQHF. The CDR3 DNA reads TGTGCCAGCAGCCATTATGAGGGATCCCCCCCGAATCAGCCCCAGCATTTT.

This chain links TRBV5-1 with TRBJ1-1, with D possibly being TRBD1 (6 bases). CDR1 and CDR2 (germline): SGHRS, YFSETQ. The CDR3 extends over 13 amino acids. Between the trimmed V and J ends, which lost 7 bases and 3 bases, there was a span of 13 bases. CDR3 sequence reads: CASQDSPHTEAFF. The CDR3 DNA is TGCGCCAGCCAGGACAGTCCACACACTGAAGCTTTCTTT.

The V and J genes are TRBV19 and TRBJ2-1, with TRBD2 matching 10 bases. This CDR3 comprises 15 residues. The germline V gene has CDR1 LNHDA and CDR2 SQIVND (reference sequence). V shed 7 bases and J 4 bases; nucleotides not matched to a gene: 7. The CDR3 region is CASTRAGGDYNEQFF. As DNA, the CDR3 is TGTGCCAGTACGCGAGCGGGAGGGGATTACAATGAGCAGTTCTTC. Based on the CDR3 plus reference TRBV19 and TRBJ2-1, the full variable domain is DGGITQSPKYLFRKEGQNVTLSCEQNLNHDAMYWYRQDPGQGLRLIYYSQIVNDFQKGDIAEGYSVSREKKESFPLTVTSAQKNPTAFYLCASTRAGGDYNEQFFGPGTRLTVL.

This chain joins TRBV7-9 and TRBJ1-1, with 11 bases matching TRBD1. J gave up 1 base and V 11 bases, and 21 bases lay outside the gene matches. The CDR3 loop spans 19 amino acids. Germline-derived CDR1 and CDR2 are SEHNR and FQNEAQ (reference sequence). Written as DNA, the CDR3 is TGTGCCTCCTCCGGGACAGGGGGGACTTCTGCATCGGGGAACACTGAAGCTTTCTTT. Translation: CASSGTGGTSASGNTEAFF.

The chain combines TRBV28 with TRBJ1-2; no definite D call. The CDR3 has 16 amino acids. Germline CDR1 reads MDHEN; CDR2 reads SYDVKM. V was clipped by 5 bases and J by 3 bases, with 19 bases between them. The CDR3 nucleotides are TGTGCCAGCAGTAGCCCAGGCGAGGGAAGTGACTATGGCTACACCTTC. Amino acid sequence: CASSSPGEGSDYGYTF.

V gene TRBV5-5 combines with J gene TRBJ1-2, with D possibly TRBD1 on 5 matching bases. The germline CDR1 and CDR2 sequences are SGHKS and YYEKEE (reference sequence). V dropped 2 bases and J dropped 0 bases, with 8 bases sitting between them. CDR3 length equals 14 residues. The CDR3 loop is CASSLDRSNYGYTF. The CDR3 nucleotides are TGTGCCAGCAGCTTAGACAGATCTAACTATGGCTACACCTTC.

CDR3: CASSYSSGGYNEQFF. The CDR3 bases are TGTGCCAGCAGTTACTCCAGCGGGGGGTACAATGAGCAGTTCTTC. The rearrangement uses TRBV6-5 and TRBJ2-1, with TRBD2 matching over 9 bases. The CDR3 consists of 15 residues. Losses at the gene ends were 0 bases for V and 4 bases for J; bases not matched to a gene: 1. Germline CDR1 is MNHEY and CDR2 is SVGAGI.

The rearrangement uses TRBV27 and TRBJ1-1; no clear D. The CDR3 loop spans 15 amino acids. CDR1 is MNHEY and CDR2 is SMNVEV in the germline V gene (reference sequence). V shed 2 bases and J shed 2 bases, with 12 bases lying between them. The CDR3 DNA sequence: TGTGCCAGCAGTTTAACAGCCGCCCTTAACACTGAAGCTTTCTTT. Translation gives CASSLTAALNTEAFF.

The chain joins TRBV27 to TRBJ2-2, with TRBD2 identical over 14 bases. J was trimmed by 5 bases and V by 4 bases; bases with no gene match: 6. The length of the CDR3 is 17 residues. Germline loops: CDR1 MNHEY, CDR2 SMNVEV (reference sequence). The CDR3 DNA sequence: TGTGCCAGCAGTTCCGGGACTAGCGGGAGTTTTACCGGGGAGCTGTTTTTT. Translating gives CASSSGTSGSFTGELFF.

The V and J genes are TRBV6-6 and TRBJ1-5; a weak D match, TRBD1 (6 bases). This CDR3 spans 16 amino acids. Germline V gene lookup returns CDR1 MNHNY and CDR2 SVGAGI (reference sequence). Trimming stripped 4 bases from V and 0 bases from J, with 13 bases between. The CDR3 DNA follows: TGTGCCAGCAGTTCCGGACAGCCTTATAGCAATCAGCCCCAGCATTTT. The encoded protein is CASSSGQPYSNQPQHF.

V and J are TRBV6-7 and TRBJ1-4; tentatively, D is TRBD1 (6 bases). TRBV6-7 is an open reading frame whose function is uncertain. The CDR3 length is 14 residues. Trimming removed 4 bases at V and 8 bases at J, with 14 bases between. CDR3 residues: CASSWGLWPEKLFF. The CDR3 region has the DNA TGTGCCAGCAGTTGGGGGCTCTGGCCCGAAAAACTGTTTTTT.

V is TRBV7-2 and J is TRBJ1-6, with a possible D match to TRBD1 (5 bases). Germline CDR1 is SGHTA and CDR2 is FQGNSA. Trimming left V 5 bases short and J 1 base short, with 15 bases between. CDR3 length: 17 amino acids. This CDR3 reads CASSPKGADSYNSPLHF. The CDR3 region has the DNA TGTGCCAGCAGCCCCAAAGGGGCAGATTCCTATAATTCACCCCTCCACTTT. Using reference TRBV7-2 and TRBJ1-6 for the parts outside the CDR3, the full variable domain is GAGVSQSPSNKVTEKGKDVELRCDPISGHTALYWYRQSLGQGLEFLIYFQGNSAPDKSGLPSDRFSAERTGGSVSTLTIQRTQQEDSAVYLCASSPKGADSYNSPLHFGNGTRLTVT.